This TCR beta chain emerged from a study of blood T cell repertoires in COVID-19 (TCRdb year 2020). Background on the whole study: Samples from collaborators originated in the United States, Italy and Spain and spanned both the acute and convalescent phases of COVID-19. Subjects who had been exposed to COVID-19, were actively infected with it, or had recovered from it provided the deeply sampled blood TCRbeta repertoires that made up the dataset. Where HLA class I and class II types were available, the types were taken from metadata supplied by the sample provider, not from assay-based typing. The prospective study material was composed of cDNA or gDNA derived from T cells, B-cell-depleted T cells, or PBMCs. Samples came from the ongoing ImmuneRACE study (first 160 participants) plus 1,254 subjects from 6 global collaborators. A de-identified subject ID, COVID-19 status, age in years and sex were almost always included in the sample metadata. A freely available public database, intended as a resource for researchers studying the immune response to SARS-CoV-2, is where the repertoires were released.

The immunoSEQ Assay, a bias-controlled multiplex PCR, was used to amplify TCRbeta CDR3 regions from genomic DNA. The study's processing was this. The number of nucleated cells in each sample was estimated from the amplification of reference gene primers within the assay. Sequence reads were collapsed and filtered to measure the absolute abundance of every unique TCRbeta CDR3 rearrangement. For each sample, productive Simpson clonality was calculated as the square root of Simpson's diversity index over productive rearrangements. The clones in this table, taken by TCRdb from immuneACCESS, are in-frame only. Not every clone is retained; where verified, under half of the shortfall comes from an unresolved V gene, and the cause of the rest is unknown. V and J calls and clone size follow that table, whereas D and trimming were derived from the DNA. This sample holds 250,000 or so clones; more than 65% were observed only once. The ten biggest clones cover more than 3% of the sample.

Enrolling through a virtual design, the prospective study's participants ranged in age from roughly 18 to 89 years and lived across around 25 United States geographic areas. In the prospective study, participants were assigned to cohorts based on the clinical history participants reported in a screening survey and a study questionnaire. Recovered participants in ImmuneRACE Cohort 3 were defined as having two consecutive negative NP/OP PCR tests, clearance from a healthcare professional, or resolution of symptoms. In the prospective study, whole blood, serum and a nasopharyngeal or oropharyngeal swab were collected from each participant by mobile phlebotomists. Over a 2-month period, participants in the prospective study had the option of providing additional blood draws and questionnaires. Before DNA extraction, blood samples from the prospective study were shipped at room temperature or frozen.

Worth noting for this clone: Its antigen is unknown. Base qualities are missing; no much larger clone stands one base away.

The CDR3 holds 13 amino acids from the cysteine to the phenylalanine. The retained sequence is limited to the CDR3, 39 bases, with the frame set at the first base. For CDR1 and CDR2, the germline V gene lists ENHRY and SYGVKD. Trimmed from V: 9 bases; trimmed from J: 3 bases; junction bases lacking a gene match: 8. Overall study outcomes, separate from this receptor: The quantity of clinical and demographic metadata differed by source and by participant and was supplied without curation.

This clonotype was sampled from a man aged 50 or older who had recovered from COVID-19. Recombination linked TRBV10-3 to TRBJ2-7; 7 of the junction bases match TRBD1. What was sequenced was PBMCs or T cells enriched from blood (not recorded which). At the DNA level, the sequence is TGTGCCATTCAACCGGGACAGTTCTACGAGCAGTACTTC. This codes for CAIQPGQFYEQYF.